A single sample gave rise to the 12 T cell receptor beta chains below, sequenced in a study of neurological immune-mediated disorders (dated by TCRdb to 2018 to 2020). Receptor amplification or capture employed 5' RACE. The instrument was an Illumina HiSeq 2500. The public reads were run again by TCRdb, first through fastp at Q25 and then through MiXCR, and only productive beta chains were kept. Rows with a matching CDR3 protein are joined into one entry that keeps the most common DNA and genes. This sample has tens of thousands of distinct CDR3 sequences in its table, and roughly 10% of those were observed once. Roughly 3.9% of the sample lies in the top ten. The sample consisted of CD4+ T cells from blood. These receptors all stem from a woman under 40 with HTLV-1-associated myelopathy (HAM/TSP).

This clonotype was observed at least ten times. The rearrangement links TRBV20-1 to TRBJ2-3, with no clear D. Germline V gives CDR1 DFQATT, CDR2 SNEGSKA (reference sequence). V lost 3 bases and J lost 2, with 12 bases in between. This CDR3 is 14 amino acids long. Here the CDR3 DNA reads TGCAGTGCTAGTACTCACAGTGACACAGATACGCAGTATTTT. The encoded protein is CSASTHSDTDTQYF.

This clonotype was observed many times. This sequence joins TRBV3-1 and TRBJ2-7, with D unclear. CDR1 is LGHDT and CDR2 is YNNKEL in the germline V gene (reference sequence). Deletions cut 2 bases from V and 3 bases from J, with 2 bases between. CDR3 size: 11 residues. Written as DNA, the CDR3 is TGTGCCAGCAGCCAACTCTACGAGCAGTACTTC. It codes for CASSQLYEQYF.

This clonotype appeared many times. The chain couples TRBV20-1 to TRBJ1-5, with 8 bases fitting TRBD1. Trimming at V came to 5 bases and at J to 2 bases, leaving 5 bases not matched to a gene. The germline V gene has CDR1 DFQATT and CDR2 SNEGSKA (reference sequence). The CDR3 spans 14 residues. In DNA form, the CDR3 reads TGCAGTGCTGCATCGGGACAGGGCAATCAGCCCCAGCATTTT. Translation gives CSAASGQGNQPQHF.

Many counts were recorded for this clonotype. The chain joins TRBV5-1 to TRBJ2-3, with 9 bases lining up with TRBD2. The CDR3 extends over 14 amino acids. The germline V gene encodes CDR1 SGHRS and CDR2 YFSETQ. V shed 4 bases and J 2 bases; nucleotides not matched to a gene: 2. CDR3 nucleotides: TGCGCCAGCAGCCTAGCGGGGTACACAGATACGCAGTATTTT. This gives the protein CASSLAGYTDTQYF.

This clonotype was found many times. The J gene is TRBJ2-1, the V gene TRBV7-9, with D possibly called TRBD1 or TRBD2 (5 bases each). Trimming shortened V by 5 bases and J by 0 bases, and 14 bases separated the two germline ends. Germline V gives CDR1 SEHNR, CDR2 FQNEAQ (reference sequence). The CDR3 is made up of 16 amino acids. For the CDR3, the DNA is TGTGCCAGCAGCGGCACCGGGACCGCCTCCTACAATGAGCAGTTCTTC. This translates into CASSGTGTASYNEQFF.

The table lists this clonotype with many counts. The rearrangement uses TRBV30 and TRBJ1-5; D might be TRBD1 (5 bases). The CDR3 runs to 13 residues. Germline CDR1 is GTSNPN and CDR2 is SVGIG (reference sequence). With 2 bases removed from V and 4 bases from J, the gap between germline ends came to 9 bases. The CDR3: CAWSRDRNQPQHF. The CDR3 nucleotides are TGTGCCTGGAGTCGTGACAGAAATCAGCCCCAGCATTTT.

This clonotype was detected many times. The chain joins TRBV20-1 to TRBJ2-4; maybe TRBD2 (6 bases). The germline CDR1 and CDR2 sequences are DFQATT and SNEGSKA (reference sequence). V was cut by 6 bases and J by 8 bases, with 14 bases left in between. The CDR3 is 12 amino acids. In nucleotides, the CDR3 is TGCAGTGCCCCCCGCGGGGACTACATTCAGTACTTC. As protein: CSAPRGDYIQYF.

This clonotype was seen ten or more times. The chain uses TRBV12-3 or TRBV12-4 and TRBJ2-3; 8 bases are a match to TRBD1. V was clipped by 1 base and J by 10 bases; unmatched bases: 7. The CDR3 has 14 amino acids. The CDR3 is CASSLGDRLFAQYF. The CDR3 bases are TGTGCCAGCAGTTTAGGGGACAGGCTTTTTGCGCAGTATTTT.

This clonotype has a count of ten or more. V usage is TRBV18 and J usage is TRBJ2-6; D could derive from TRBD1 or TRBD2 (6 bases each). V was shortened by 3 bases and J by 1 base, with 16 bases between the two germline ends. The CDR3 extends over 18 amino acids. Germline V gives CDR1 KGHSH, CDR2 LQKENI. The CDR3 bases are TGTGCCAGCTCACCCCTACGGAGGGGGAGGTCTGGGGCCAACGTCCTGACTTTC. Its protein is CASSPLRRGRSGANVLTF.

This clonotype came up many times. V and J are TRBV5-1 and TRBJ1-6; D is unclear. The V and J ends lost 4 bases and 7 bases respectively, with 12 bases between them. The CDR3 is 14 residues long. Germline V gene sequence: CDR1 SGHRS, CDR2 YFSETQ. CDR3 sequence (DNA): TGCGCCAGCAGCCTTGACGGAGGGAATTCACCCCTCCACTTT. Encoded protein: CASSLDGGNSPLHF.

The table lists this clonotype with many counts. The chain has TRBV20-1 and TRBJ1-1; D is undetermined. Between the trimmed V and J ends, which lost 2 bases and 8 bases, there was a span of 15 bases. The CDR3 is 13 residues long. The V gene's germline CDR1 is DFQATT and CDR2 SNEGSKA (reference sequence). CDR3 in DNA: TGCAGTGCTAGAAGGCCGGGTTTGGGGGAAGCTTTCTTT. Its protein product is CSARRPGLGEAFF.

At least ten counts were recorded for this clonotype. The gene calls are TRBV20-1 and TRBJ2-1; D not certain. The V end lost 3 bases, the J end lost 10 bases, and 16 bases lay between the germline ends. This CDR3 is built from 13 residues. Germline assignment: CDR1 DFQATT and CDR2 SNEGSKA (reference sequence). This chain's CDR3 is CSASAWTAVEQFF. The CDR3 DNA reads TGCAGTGCTAGTGCTTGGACCGCGGTCGAGCAGTTCTTC.